These 16 T cell receptor beta chains share one sample of origin, sequenced in a study of blood T cell repertoires in COVID-19. TCRdb keeps only in-frame clones here, not all; method: immunoSEQ multiplex PCR. The sample holds about 190,000 clones, around nine tenths seen once. The source material was peripheral blood. The receptors here all came from a woman younger than 30 who had recovered from COVID-19.

The CDR3 DNA is TGTGCCAGTATCCAAACTAGCGGGGCCTACAATGAGCAGTTCTTC. Translation: CASIQTSGAYNEQFF. This rearrangement joins TRBV19 to TRBJ2-1; 10 positions agree with TRBD2. The CDR3 has 15 residues. Trimming at V came to 7 bases and at J to 2 bases, leaving 5 bases not matched to a gene. Germline V gene sequence: CDR1 LNHDA, CDR2 SQIVND (reference sequence).

The J gene is TRBJ1-1, the V gene TRBV28; D is possibly TRBD1 (5 bases). The CDR3 loop spans 13 amino acids. Trimming took 5 bases from V and 2 from J, leaving 9 bases between them. Germline loops: CDR1 MDHEN, CDR2 SYDVKM. Here the CDR3 reads CASSLDSNTEAFF. In nucleotides, the CDR3 is TGTGCCAGCAGTCTCGACAGTAACACTGAAGCTTTCTTT.

The rearrangement uses TRBV5-1 and TRBJ2-5; 8 nucleotides align to TRBD2. The V gene's germline CDR1 is SGHRS and CDR2 YFSETQ. V was pared by 1 base and J by 2 bases, with 4 bases of the junction left unmatched. The CDR3 has 15 residues. DNA of the CDR3: TGCGCCAGCAGCTTGCGTGGCGGGGGGCAAGAGACCCAGTACTTC. Translation gives CASSLRGGGQETQYF.

DNA of the CDR3: TGTGCCAGCAGCCAAGAAATAGGAGCCTGGACTGAAGCTTTCTTT. As protein: CASSQEIGAWTEAFF. The chain uses TRBV3-1 (or the pseudogene TRBV3-2) and TRBJ1-1; D gene uncertain. Trimming pared 0 bases from V and 5 bases from J, leaving 13 bases between. The germline CDR1 and CDR2 sequences are LGHDT and YNNKEL (reference sequence). The CDR3 has 15 residues.

This clone was seen a few times. CDR3 sequence reads: CASSPKEGGTYEQYF. The CDR3 coding sequence is TGTGCCAGCTCCCCCAAGGAGGGGGGGACCTACGAGCAGTACTTC. The chain carries TRBV18 and TRBJ2-7, with TRBD2 as a possible D gene (7 bases). Germline V gives CDR1 KGHSH, CDR2 LQKENI. Deletions cut 6 bases from V and 2 bases from J, with 17 bases between. CDR3 size: 15 residues.

This chain connects TRBV6-5 to TRBJ1-2, with TRBD1 matching 7 bases. CDR1 and CDR2 from the germline V gene are MNHEY and SVGAGI. CDR3 length equals 15 residues. V was clipped by 6 bases and J by 8 bases; unmatched bases: 15. CDR3 sequence reads: CASSVTGRSARGYTF. The DNA of the CDR3 is TGTGCCAGCAGCGTGACAGGGCGGTCGGCTAGGGGCTACACCTTC.

Concerning this clone itself: Mismatch with germline at one junction end may stem from a read error. V and J are TRBV7-7 and TRBJ2-6; 7 bases fit TRBD1. CDR3 length: 18 amino acids. CDR1 is SSHAT and CDR2 is FNYEAQ in the germline V gene (reference sequence). This CDR3 is CASSPRQGSASGANVLTF. CDR3 in DNA: TGTGCTAGCAGCCCCAGACAGGGATCAGCCTCTGGGGCCAACGTCCTGACTTTC.

The chain combines TRBV7-2 with TRBJ1-6; no clear D. The germline CDR1 and CDR2 sequences are SGHTA and FQGNSA. Trimming removed 4 bases at V and 0 bases at J, with 16 bases between. This CDR3 is 18 amino acids long. The CDR3 loop reads CASSSAGAYSSYNSPLHF. CDR3 DNA sequence: TGTGCCAGCAGCTCGGCGGGCGCGTACAGCTCCTATAATTCACCCCTCCACTTT.

V and J are TRBV12-3 or TRBV12-4 and TRBJ1-1; no reliable D call. V gave up 6 bases and J gave up 1 base, with 9 bases separating them. The CDR3 consists of 13 residues. In nucleotides, the CDR3 is TGTGCCAGCAGCCAAGCGTCGAACACTGAAGCTTTCTTT. Protein product: CASSQASNTEAFF.

This chain joins TRBV14 and TRBJ2-7; 8 bases line up with TRBD1. The germline CDR1 and CDR2 sequences are SGHDN and FVKESK. The CDR3 runs to 13 residues. Losses at the gene ends were 0 bases for V and 12 bases for J; bases not matched to a gene: 7. The CDR3 DNA reads TGTGCCAGCAGCCAAGATTCGGGGACAGGTCGGTACTTC. As protein: CASSQDSGTGRYF.

V gene TRBV15 combines with J gene TRBJ1-4, with D unclear. Germline-derived CDR1 and CDR2 are LNHNV and YYDKDF (reference sequence). V lost 0 bases, J lost 0 bases, and 17 bases lay in between. This CDR3 region has 19 residues. Here the CDR3 reads CATSRDSIGEGATNEKLFF. CDR3 DNA: TGTGCCACCAGCAGAGATAGCATCGGGGAAGGTGCAACTAATGAAAAACTGTTTTTT.

V is TRBV5-4 and J is TRBJ2-1, with D possibly being TRBD2 (5 bases). The length of the CDR3 is 12 residues. V lost 0 bases, J lost 7 bases, and 5 bases lay in between. Germline loops: CDR1 SGHNT, CDR2 YYREEE (reference sequence). For the CDR3, the DNA is TGTGCCAGCAGCTTGGGCGGGAATGAGCAGTTCTTC. It specifies CASSLGGNEQFF.

This clone was seen once. The chain employs TRBV5-1 and TRBJ2-7; TRBD1 matches at 12 bases. CDR1 and CDR2 from the germline V gene are SGHRS and YFSETQ. V lost 3 bases to trimming and J lost 0 bases; unmatched junction nucleotides: 1. The CDR3 has 15 amino acids. CDR3 sequence reads: CASSSGQGASYEQYV. Written as DNA, the CDR3 is TGCGCCAGCAGCTCGGGACAGGGGGCCTCCTACGAGCAGTACGTC.

V usage is TRBV5-6 and J usage is TRBJ2-1, with 7 bases lining up with TRBD1. The CDR3 covers 19 residues. V lost 3 bases to trimming and J lost 1 base; unmatched junction nucleotides: 16. In germline, CDR1 is SGHDT, CDR2 YYEEEE. The CDR3 loop is CASSSALPLTGSSYNEQFF. As DNA, the CDR3 is TGTGCCAGCAGCTCGGCCCTTCCGTTGACAGGGAGTTCCTACAATGAGCAGTTCTTC.

The CDR3 DNA follows: TGCGCCAGCAGCCAAGAGGGACAGGGGAATGAAAAACTGTTTTTT. It specifies CASSQEGQGNEKLFF. V usage is TRBV4-1 and J usage is TRBJ1-4, with TRBD1 matching 10 bases. Germline V gives CDR1 MGHRA, CDR2 YSYEKL. There are 15 residues in the CDR3. V was clipped by 0 bases and J by 5 bases; unmatched bases: 0.

This clone was seen only once. The gene calls are TRBV10-3 and TRBJ1-3, with 7 positions matching TRBD1. There are 15 residues in the CDR3. The V gene's germline CDR1 is ENHRY and CDR2 SYGVKD. V lost 6 bases and J lost 2; bases outside the gene matches: 7. CDR3 DNA: TGTGCCATCAGCATCAGACAGGGTACTGGAAACACCATATATTTT. Translation gives CAISIRQGTGNTIYF.